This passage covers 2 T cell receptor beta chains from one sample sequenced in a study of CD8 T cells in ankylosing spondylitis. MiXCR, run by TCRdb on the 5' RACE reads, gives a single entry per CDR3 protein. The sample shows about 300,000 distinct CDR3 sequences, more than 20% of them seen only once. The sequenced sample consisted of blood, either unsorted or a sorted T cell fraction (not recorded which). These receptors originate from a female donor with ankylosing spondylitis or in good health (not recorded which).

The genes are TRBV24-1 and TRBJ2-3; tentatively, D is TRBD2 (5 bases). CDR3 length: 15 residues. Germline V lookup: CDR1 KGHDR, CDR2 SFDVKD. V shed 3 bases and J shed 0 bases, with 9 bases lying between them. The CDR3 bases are TGTGCCACCAGTGATCCCCGGACTAGCACAGATACGCAGTATTTT. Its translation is CATSDPRTSTDTQYF.

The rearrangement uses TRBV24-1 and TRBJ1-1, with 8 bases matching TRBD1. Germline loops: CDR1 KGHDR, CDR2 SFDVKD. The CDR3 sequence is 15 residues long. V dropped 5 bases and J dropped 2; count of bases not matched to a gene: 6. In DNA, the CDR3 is TGTGCCACCAGTGGGGGCAGGGGGCGAAACACTGAAGCTTTCTTT. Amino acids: CATSGGRGRNTEAFF.